The clone carrying this TCR beta chain was recorded many times. This sample was included in a study of Graves' ophthalmopathy and Graves' hyperthyroidism. From RNA, the CDR3 regions of TCR beta chains were amplified and sequenced. Amplification began with first-round RT-PCR using HTBI primers, then second-round multiplex PCR was performed. TCRdb analysed the multiplex PCR reads with MiXCR anew, one entry per CDR3 protein. In the table there are a few hundred thousand distinct CDR3 sequences, approximately 17% of which are singletons. Symptoms, serum thyroxine and TRAb, thyroid ultrasound, and orbital computed tomography formed the diagnostic basis. The source of the PBMCs was around 10 ml of fresh peripheral blood. CDR1 MDHEN and CDR2 SYDVKM come from the germline V gene. Trimming took 1 base from V and 2 from J; bases not matched to a gene: 4. The CDR3 has 16 residues.

J is TRBJ1-5 and V is TRBV28; TRBD1 matches 8 bases. The sample consisted of peripheral blood. The sequence derives from an adult woman with stable Graves' hyperthyroidism. The CDR3 sequence: CASSLLPTGGNQPQHF. The CDR3 bases are TGTGCCAGCAGTTTATTACCGACAGGGGGCAATCAGCCCCAGCATTTT.